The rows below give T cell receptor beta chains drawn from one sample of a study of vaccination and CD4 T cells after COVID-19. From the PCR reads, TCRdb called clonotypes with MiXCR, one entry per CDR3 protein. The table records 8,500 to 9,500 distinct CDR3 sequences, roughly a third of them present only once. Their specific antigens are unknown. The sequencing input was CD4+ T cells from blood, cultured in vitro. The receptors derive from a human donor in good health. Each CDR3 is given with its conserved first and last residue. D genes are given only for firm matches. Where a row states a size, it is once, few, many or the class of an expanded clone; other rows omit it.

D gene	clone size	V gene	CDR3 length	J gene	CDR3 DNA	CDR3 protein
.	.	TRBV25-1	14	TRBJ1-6	TGTGCCAGCAGTGCCAGCCCGACAGATTCACCCCTCCACTTT	CASSASPTDSPLHF
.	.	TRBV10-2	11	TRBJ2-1	TGCGCCATCTCGTCCCGTGCTGAGCAGTTCTTC	CAISSRAEQFF
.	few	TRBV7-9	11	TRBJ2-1	TGTGCCAGCAGCTTAGGAGCGGAGCAGTTCTTC	CASSLGAEQFF
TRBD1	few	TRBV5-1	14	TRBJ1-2	TGCGCCAGCAGCTTGGGGACAGGGGCCCAGGGCTACACCTTC	CASSLGTGAQGYTF
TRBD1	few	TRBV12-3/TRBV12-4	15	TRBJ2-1	TGTGCCAGCAGTTCGCACAACAGGGGGAGCAATGAGCAGTTCTTC	CASSSHNRGSNEQFF
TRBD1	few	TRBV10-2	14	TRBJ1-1	TGCGCCAGCAGTGAACCGGGACAGGACACTGAAGCTTTCTTT	CASSEPGQDTEAFF
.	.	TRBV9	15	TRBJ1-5	TGTGCCAGCAGCGCCGGGACACTAGGCAATCAGCCCCAGCATTTT	CASSAGTLGNQPQHF
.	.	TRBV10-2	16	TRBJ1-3	TGCGCCAGCCGTTTGGGCGGACAACGAGAAGGAAACACCATATATTTT	CASRLGGQREGNTIYF
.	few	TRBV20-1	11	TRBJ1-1	TGCAGTGCTAGAGATAGTCCTGAAGCTTTCTTT	CSARDSPEAFF
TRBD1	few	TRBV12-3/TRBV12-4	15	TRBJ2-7	TGTGCCAGCAGCCAAGGGACAGGGGGCAAATACGAGCAGTACTTC	CASSQGTGGKYEQYF
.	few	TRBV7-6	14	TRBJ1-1	TGTGCCAGCAGCTTAGGGGGGCAAAACACTGAAGCTTTCTTT	CASSLGGQNTEAFF
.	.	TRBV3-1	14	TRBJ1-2	TGTGCCAGCAGCCAACGACAGAAAGGGAATGGCTACACCTTC	CASSQRQKGNGYTF
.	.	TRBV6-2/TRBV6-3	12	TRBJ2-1	TGTGCCAGCAGTCGACTAGTTAATGAGCAGTTCTTC	CASSRLVNEQFF
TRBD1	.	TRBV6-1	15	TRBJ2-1	TGTGCCAGCAGTGTGACAGGGAATCCCTACAATGAGCAGTTCTTC	CASSVTGNPYNEQFF
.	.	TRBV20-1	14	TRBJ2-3	TGCAGTGCTAGTAGACAGAGCCGCACAGATACGCAGTATTTT	CSASRQSRTDTQYF
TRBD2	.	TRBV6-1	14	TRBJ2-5	TGTGCCAGCAGGAGCGGGGGAACGGTAGAGACCCAGTACTTC	CASRSGGTVETQYF
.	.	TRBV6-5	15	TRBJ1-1	TGTGCCAGCAGTTACCACTCACCAGGGAGCACTGAAGCTTTCTTT	CASSYHSPGSTEAFF
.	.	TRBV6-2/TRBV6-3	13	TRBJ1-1	TGTGCCAGCAGTTACCGGGACAACACTGAAGCTTTCTTT	CASSYRDNTEAFF
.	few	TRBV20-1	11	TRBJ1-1	TGCAGTGCTTCCAGAGGCACTGAAGCTTTCTTT	CSASRGTEAFF
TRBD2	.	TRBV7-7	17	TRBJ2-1	TGTGCTAGCAGCTTACTTGGAGCGGGGGCCGGTTTAGATGAGCAGTTCTTC	CASSLLGAGAGLDEQFF
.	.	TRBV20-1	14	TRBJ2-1	TGCAGTGCCCCGGACTATTTGCGATACAATGAGCAGTTCTTC	CSAPDYLRYNEQFF
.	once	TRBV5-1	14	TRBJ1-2	TGCGCCAGCAGCTTGATCATGGGGGCTCAAGGCTACACCTTC	CASSLIMGAQGYTF
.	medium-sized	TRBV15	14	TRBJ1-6	TGTGCCACCAGCAGGGCAGTCTATAATTCACCCCTCCACTTT	CATSRAVYNSPLHF
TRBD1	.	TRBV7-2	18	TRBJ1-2	TGTGCCAGCAGCTTATCTCCGCTCAAGGGGGCCAAAGGGTATGGCTACACCTTC	CASSLSPLKGAKGYGYTF
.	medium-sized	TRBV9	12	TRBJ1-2	TGTGCCAGCAGCGTGGACAGCTATGGCTACACCTTC	CASSVDSYGYTF
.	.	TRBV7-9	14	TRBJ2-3	TGTGCCAGCAGCCTTAGACAGGGCACAGATACGCAGTATTTT	CASSLRQGTDTQYF
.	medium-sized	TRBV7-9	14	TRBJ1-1	TGTGCCAGCAGCCGTAGGGAGTCGGACACTGAAGCTTTCTTT	CASSRRESDTEAFF
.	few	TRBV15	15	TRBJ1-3	TGTGCCACCAGCAGAGATAAGGGCCGGGGAAACACCATATATTTT	CATSRDKGRGNTIYF
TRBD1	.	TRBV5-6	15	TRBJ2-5	TGTGCCAGCAGCCTCGGACAGGGGTCTGGAGAGACCCAGTACTTC	CASSLGQGSGETQYF
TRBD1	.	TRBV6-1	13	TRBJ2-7	TGTGCCAGCACTCGGGACAGTCTCTACGAGCAGTACTTC	CASTRDSLYEQYF
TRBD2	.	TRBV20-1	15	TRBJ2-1	TGCAGTGCTAGGAGGGGACGTAGCGGGGGCAATGAGCAGTTCTTC	CSARRGRSGGNEQFF
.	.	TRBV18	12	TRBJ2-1	TGTGCCAGCTCACCGTCCCTCGAGGGGCAGTTCTTC	CASSPSLEGQFF
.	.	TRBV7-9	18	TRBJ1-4	TGTGCCAGCAGCTTAGCGTTAAGGAGGACGCTGGGAGGTGAAAAACTGTTTTTT	CASSLALRRTLGGEKLFF
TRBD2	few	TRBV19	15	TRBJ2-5	TGTGCCAGTAGCCCGACTAGCGGGGGGCAAGAGACCCAGTACTTC	CASSPTSGGQETQYF
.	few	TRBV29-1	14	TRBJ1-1	TGCAGCGTTGGGACAGTCTCCATGAACACTGAAGCTTTCTTT	CSVGTVSMNTEAFF
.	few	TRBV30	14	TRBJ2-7	TGTGCCTGGAGTGTCCCAGTCAAATCCTGGGAGCAGTACTTC	CAWSVPVKSWEQYF
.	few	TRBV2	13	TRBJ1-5	TGTGCCAGCAGTGAATCGAGCAATCAGCCCCAGCATTTT	CASSESSNQPQHF
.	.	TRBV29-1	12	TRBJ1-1	TGCAGCGTTAATTCAGGTTTCACTGAAGCTTTCTTT	CSVNSGFTEAFF
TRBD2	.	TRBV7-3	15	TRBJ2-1	TGTGCCAGCAGCTTAACTAGCGGGGGGGAAAATGAGCAGTTCTTC	CASSLTSGGENEQFF
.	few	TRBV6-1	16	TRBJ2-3	TGTGCCAGCAGACGCGCCGGTGGTCCAAGCACAGATACGCAGTATTTT	CASRRAGGPSTDTQYF
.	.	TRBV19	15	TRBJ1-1	TGTGCCAGTAGTTCGGTCGGTGCGATGAACACTGAAGCTTTCTTT	CASSSVGAMNTEAFF
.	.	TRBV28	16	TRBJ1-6	TGTGCCAGCAATCCCGTTCAGGGAGCCTATAATTCACCCCTCCACTTT	CASNPVQGAYNSPLHF
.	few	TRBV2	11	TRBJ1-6	TGTGCCAGCAGTGAAGGGGGAGGGTCTGCCTTT	CASSEGGGSAF
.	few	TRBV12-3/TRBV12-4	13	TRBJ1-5	TGTGCCAGCAGTTTAACGACGGATCAGCCCCAGCATTTT	CASSLTTDQPQHF
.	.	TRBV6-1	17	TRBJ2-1	TGTGCCAGCAGTGAAAATGAGGGGCCGTTTTCCTACAATGAGCAGTTCTTC	CASSENEGPFSYNEQFF
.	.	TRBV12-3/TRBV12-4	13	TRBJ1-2	TGTGCCAGCGTCCAGGGTAATAACTATGGCTACACCTTC	CASVQGNNYGYTF
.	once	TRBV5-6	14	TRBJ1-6	TGTGCCAGCAGCTCCAAAAGATATAATTCACCCCTCCACTTT	CASSSKRYNSPLHF
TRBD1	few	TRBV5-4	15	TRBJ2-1	TGTGCCAGCAGGTTCGGACAGGGGGCCGACTATGAGCAGTTCTTC	CASRFGQGADYEQFF
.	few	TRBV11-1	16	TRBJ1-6	TGTGCCAGCAGCTGGGAGGACCCGAGAAATAATTCACCCCTCCACTTT	CASSWEDPRNNSPLHF
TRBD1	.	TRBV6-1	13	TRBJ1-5	TGTGCCAGCAGCTGGGACAGAAATCAGCCCCAGCATTTT	CASSWDRNQPQHF
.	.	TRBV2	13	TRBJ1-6	TGTGCCAGCAGTAGGACGGAAAATTCACCCCTCCACTTT	CASSRTENSPLHF
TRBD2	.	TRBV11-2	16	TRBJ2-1	TGTGCCAGCAGCTTAGGGGGACTAGCGGGGATCAATGAGCAGTTCTTC	CASSLGGLAGINEQFF
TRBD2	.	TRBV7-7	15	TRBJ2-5	TGTGCTAGCAGCCCCGTAGCGGGGGCCCAGACGACCCAGTACTTC	CASSPVAGAQTTQYF
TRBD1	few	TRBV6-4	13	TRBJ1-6	TGTGCCAGCAGTGGCGACAGGGGTACACCCCTCCACTTT	CASSGDRGTPLHF
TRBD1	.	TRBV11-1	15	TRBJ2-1	TGTGCCAGCGGTTGGACAGGGGAAGTCTCCAATGAGCAGTTCTTC	CASGWTGEVSNEQFF
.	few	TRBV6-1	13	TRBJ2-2	TGTGCCAGCAACGGCAGAAACACCGGGGAGCTGTTTTTT	CASNGRNTGELFF